This T cell receptor (beta chain) was sequenced during a study of sequential checkpoint blockade in melanoma. Turning to the study itself: Arm A got nivolumab then ipilimumab; arm B the reverse, 1:1.

Germline V gene data show CDR1 as MDHEN and CDR2 as SYDVKM. CDR3 length equals 14 residues. TCRdb keeps only in-frame clones here, not all; method: immunoSEQ multiplex PCR. Of 25,000 to 35,000 clones in the sample, 75% to 85% were seen once. The treatment: randomized to nivolumab then ipilimumab (arm A) or the reverse (arm B). None of the patients previously received DNA-damaging chemotherapy. Sorted cells were live CD3+CD8+, lacking CD19 and CD56, from PBMCs. The sequence was collected from a human donor with melanoma. The chain joins TRBV28 to TRBJ2-5; 8 positions match TRBD1. The end of the DNA fits TRBJ2-7 better, so the J call may be wrong. Specimen: CD8+ T cells sorted from blood (inferred from file names), collected from a patient given nivolumab and ipilimumab in sequence. The CDR3 spells CASSLTGVTYEQYF. The CDR3 DNA sequence: TGTGCCAGCAGTTTGACAGGGGTAACCTACGAGCAGTACTTC.